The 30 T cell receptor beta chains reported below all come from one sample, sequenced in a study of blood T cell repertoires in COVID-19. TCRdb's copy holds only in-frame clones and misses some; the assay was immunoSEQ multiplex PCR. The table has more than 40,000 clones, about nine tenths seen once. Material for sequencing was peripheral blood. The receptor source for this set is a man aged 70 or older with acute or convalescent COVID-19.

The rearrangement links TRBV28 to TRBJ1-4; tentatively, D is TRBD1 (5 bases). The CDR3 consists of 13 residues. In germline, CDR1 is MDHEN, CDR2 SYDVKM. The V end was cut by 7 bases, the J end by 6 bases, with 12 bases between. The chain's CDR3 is CASMQGWDEKLFF. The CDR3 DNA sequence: TGTGCCAGCATGCAGGGATGGGATGAAAAACTGTTTTTT.

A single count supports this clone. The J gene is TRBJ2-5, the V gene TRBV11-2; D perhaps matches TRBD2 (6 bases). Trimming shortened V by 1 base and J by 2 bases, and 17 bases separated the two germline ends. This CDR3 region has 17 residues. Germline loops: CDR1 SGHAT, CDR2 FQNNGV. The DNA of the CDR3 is TGTGCCAGCAGCTTAGGGATAGCTCGCGGGGCGCAAGAGACCCAGTACTTC. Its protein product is CASSLGIARGAQETQYF.

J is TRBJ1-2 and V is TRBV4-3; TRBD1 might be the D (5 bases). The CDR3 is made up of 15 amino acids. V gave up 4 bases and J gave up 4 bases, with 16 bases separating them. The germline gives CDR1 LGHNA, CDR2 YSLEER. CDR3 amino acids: CASSLDSDGFYGYTF. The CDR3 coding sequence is TGCGCCAGCAGCCTAGACAGCGATGGTTTCTATGGCTACACCTTC.

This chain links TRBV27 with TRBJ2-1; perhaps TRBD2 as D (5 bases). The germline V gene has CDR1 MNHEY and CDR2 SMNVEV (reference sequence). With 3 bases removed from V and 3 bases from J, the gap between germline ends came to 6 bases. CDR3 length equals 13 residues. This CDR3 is CASSFGVYNEQFF. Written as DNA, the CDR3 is TGTGCCAGCAGTTTCGGGGTCTACAATGAGCAGTTCTTC.

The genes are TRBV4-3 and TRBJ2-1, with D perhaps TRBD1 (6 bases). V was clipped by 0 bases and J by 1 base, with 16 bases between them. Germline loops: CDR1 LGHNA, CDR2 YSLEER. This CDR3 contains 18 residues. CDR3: CASSQDWGQRPSYNEQFF. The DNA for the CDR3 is TGCGCCAGCAGCCAAGATTGGGGACAAAGACCTTCCTACAATGAGCAGTTCTTC.

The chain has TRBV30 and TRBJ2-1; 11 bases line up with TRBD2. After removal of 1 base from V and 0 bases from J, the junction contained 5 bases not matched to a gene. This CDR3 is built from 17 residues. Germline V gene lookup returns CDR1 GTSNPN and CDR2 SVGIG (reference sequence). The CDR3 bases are TGTGCCTGGAGTGGGACTAGCGGGCGCAGCTCCTACAATGAGCAGTTCTTC. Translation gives CAWSGTSGRSSYNEQFF.

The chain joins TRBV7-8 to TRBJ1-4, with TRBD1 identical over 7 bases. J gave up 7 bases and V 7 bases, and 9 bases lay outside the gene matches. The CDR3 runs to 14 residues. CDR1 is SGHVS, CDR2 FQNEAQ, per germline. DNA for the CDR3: TGTGCCAGCACCCGAGGGGGCTCTGTTGAAAAACTGTTTTTT. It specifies CASTRGGSVEKLFF.

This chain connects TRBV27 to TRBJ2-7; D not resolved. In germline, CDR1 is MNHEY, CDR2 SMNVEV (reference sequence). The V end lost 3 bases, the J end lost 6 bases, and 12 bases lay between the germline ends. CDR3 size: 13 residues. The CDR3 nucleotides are TGTGCCAGCAGTTTCCAAACTCCCGGCGAGCAGTACTTC. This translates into CASSFQTPGEQYF.

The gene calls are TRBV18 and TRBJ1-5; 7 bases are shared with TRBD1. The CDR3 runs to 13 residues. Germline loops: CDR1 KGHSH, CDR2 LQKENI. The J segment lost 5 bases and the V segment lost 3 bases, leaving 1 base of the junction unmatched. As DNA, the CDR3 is TGTGCCAGCTCACCCGACAGGGATCAGCCCCAGCATTTT. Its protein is CASSPDRDQPQHF.

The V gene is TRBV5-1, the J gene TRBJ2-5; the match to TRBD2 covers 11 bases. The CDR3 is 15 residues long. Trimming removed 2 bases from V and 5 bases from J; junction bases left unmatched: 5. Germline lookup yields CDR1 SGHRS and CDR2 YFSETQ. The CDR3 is CASSFSGGARETQYF. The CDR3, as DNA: TGCGCCAGCAGCTTTAGCGGGGGGGCCCGGGAGACCCAGTACTTC.

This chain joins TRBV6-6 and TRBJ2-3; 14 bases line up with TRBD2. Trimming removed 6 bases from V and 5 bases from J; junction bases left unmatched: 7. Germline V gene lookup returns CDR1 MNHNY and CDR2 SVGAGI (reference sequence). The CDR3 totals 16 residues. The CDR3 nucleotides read TGTGCCAGCAGCCGACTAGCGGGGGGGCCCGAAGATACGCAGTATTTT. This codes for CASSRLAGGPEDTQYF.

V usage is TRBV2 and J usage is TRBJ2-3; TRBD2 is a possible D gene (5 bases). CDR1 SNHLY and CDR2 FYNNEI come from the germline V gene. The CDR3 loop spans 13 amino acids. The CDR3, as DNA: TGTGCAAAATCGGGCGGGCCCAGAGATACGCAGTATTTT. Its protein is CAKSGGPRDTQYF.

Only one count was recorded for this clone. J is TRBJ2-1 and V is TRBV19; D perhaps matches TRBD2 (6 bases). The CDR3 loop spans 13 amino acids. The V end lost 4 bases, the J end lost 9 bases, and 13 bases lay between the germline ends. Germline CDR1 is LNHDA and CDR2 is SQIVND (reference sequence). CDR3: CASSTGLRTEQFF. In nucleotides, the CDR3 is TGTGCCAGTAGTACGGGACTCCGCACTGAGCAGTTCTTC.

This CDR3 is CASSLSAGSGSQPQHF. Written as DNA, the CDR3 is TGTGCCAGCAGTTTATCGGCGGGTTCCGGGAGTCAGCCCCAGCATTTT. The V gene is TRBV28, the J gene TRBJ1-5; D ambiguous. Germline V lookup: CDR1 MDHEN, CDR2 SYDVKM. The CDR3 is made up of 16 amino acids. Trimming removed 1 base at V and 6 bases at J, with 16 bases between.

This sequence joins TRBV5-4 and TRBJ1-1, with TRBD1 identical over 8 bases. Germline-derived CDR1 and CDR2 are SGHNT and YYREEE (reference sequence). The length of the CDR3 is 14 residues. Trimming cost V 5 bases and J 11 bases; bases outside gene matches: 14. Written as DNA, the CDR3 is TGTGCCAGCAGTTCCGGGACAGGCAATCGGGGGGCTTTCTTT. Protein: CASSSGTGNRGAFF.

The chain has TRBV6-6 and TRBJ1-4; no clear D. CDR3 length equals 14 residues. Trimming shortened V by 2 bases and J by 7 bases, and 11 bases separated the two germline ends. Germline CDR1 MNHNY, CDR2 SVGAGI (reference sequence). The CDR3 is CASSYGRAGEKLFF. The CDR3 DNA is TGTGCCAGCAGTTACGGCAGAGCGGGTGAAAAACTGTTTTTT.

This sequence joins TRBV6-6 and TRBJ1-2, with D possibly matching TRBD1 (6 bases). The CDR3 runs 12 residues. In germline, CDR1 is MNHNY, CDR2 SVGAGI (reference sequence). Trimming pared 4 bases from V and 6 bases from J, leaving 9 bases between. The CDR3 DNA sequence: TGTGCCAGCAGTTCAGGGGTGGATGGCTACACCTTC. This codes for CASSSGVDGYTF.

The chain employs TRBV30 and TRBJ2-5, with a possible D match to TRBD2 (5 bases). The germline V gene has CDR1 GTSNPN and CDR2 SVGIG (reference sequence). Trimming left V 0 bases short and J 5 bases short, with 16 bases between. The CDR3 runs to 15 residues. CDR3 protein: CAWSVYPRGSETQYF. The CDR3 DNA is TGTGCCTGGAGTGTATACCCCCGGGGATCTGAGACCCAGTACTTC.

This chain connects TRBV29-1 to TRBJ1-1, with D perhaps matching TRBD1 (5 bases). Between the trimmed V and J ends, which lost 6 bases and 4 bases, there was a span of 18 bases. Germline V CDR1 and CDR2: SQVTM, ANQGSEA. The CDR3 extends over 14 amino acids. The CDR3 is CSVRDRRGSTEAFF. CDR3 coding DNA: TGCAGCGTGAGGGACCGTCGGGGGAGCACTGAAGCTTTCTTT.

CDR3 residues: CASSQNRGISYNEQFF. The CDR3 DNA is TGTGCCAGCAGCCAGAATAGGGGGATCTCCTACAATGAGCAGTTCTTC. This chain links TRBV5-4 with TRBJ2-1; D is possibly TRBD1 (6 bases). This CDR3 is 16 amino acids long. CDR1 SGHNT and CDR2 YYREEE come from the germline V gene (reference sequence). The V gene lost 4 bases and the J gene lost 0 bases, with 14 bases spanning the gap.

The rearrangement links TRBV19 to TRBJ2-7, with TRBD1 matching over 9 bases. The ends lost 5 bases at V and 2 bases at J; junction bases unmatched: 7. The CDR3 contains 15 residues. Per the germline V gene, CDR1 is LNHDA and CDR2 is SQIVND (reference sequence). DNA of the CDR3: TGTGCCAGTAGTTCTTCCGGGACAGGGCCCTACGAGCAGTACTTC. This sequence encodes CASSSSGTGPYEQYF.

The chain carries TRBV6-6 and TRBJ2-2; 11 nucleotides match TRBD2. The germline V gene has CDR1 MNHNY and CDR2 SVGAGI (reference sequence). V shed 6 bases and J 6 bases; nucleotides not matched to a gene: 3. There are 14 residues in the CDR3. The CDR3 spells CASRQLAGAGELFF. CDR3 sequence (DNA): TGTGCCAGCAGGCAACTAGCGGGGGCCGGGGAGCTGTTTTTT.

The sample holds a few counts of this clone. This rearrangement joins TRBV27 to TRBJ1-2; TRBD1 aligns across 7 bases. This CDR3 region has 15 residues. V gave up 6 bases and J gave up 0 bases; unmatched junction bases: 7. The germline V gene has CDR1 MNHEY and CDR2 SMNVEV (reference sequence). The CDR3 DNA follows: TGTGCCAGCAGGTACCGTGACAGGGCTAACTATGGCTACACCTTC. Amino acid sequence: CASRYRDRANYGYTF.

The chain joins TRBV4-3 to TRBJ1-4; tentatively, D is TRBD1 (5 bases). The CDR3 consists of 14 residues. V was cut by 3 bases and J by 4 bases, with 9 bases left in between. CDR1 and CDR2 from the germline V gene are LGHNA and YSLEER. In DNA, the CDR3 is TGCGCCAGCAGCCATAGACAGAGTAATGAAAAACTGTTTTTT. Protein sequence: CASSHRQSNEKLFF.

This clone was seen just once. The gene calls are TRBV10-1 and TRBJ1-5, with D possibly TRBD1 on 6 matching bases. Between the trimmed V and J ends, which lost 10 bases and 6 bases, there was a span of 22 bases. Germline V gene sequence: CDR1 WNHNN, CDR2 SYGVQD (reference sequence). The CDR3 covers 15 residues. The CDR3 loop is CAIPPGHPPGQPQHF. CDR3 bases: TGCGCCATTCCACCGGGACACCCACCGGGTCAGCCCCAGCATTTT.

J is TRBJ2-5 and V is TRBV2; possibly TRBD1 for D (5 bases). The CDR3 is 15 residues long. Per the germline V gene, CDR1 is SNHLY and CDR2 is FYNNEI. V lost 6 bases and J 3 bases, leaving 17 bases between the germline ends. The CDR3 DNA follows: TGTGCCAGCAGCGTCGAAAGGGGTATTAAAGAGACCCAGTACTTC. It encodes CASSVERGIKETQYF.

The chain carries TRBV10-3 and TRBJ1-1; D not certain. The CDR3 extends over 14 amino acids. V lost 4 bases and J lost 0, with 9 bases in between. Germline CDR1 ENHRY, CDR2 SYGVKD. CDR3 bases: TGTGCCATCAGTGGGGGAGCAATGAACACTGAAGCTTTCTTT. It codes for CAISGGAMNTEAFF.

CDR3 nucleotide sequence: TGTGCCAGCAGCTTAGTAAGGACAGGGAACGGCTACACCTTC. Translating gives CASSLVRTGNGYTF. The chain is built from TRBV7-9 and TRBJ1-2; 8 nucleotides align to TRBD1. Germline loops: CDR1 SEHNR, CDR2 FQNEAQ (reference sequence). With 1 base clipped from V and 8 bases from J, the junction kept 6 bases outside the gene matches. The CDR3 has 14 residues.

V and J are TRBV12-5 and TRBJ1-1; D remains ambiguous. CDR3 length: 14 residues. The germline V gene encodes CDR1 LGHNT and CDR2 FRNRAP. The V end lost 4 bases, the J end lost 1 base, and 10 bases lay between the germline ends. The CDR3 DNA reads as TGTGCTAGTGGTTCTGGGCCTCCGAACACTGAAGCTTTCTTT. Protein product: CASGSGPPNTEAFF.

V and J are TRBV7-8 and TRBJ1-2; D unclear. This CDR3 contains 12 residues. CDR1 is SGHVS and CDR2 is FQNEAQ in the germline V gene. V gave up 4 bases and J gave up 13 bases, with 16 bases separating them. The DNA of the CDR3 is TGTGCCAGCAGCTCCTCATCTCGGGTTATCACCTTC. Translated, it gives CASSSSSRVITF.